The entry that follows covers one T cell receptor beta chain sequence. Antigen: not known. The sample is drawn from a study of CD8 T cells in ankylosing spondylitis. Overall study results and limits: Disease-linked clones were reportedly significantly enriched in matched ankylosing spondylitis synovial fluid. Those disease-linked clones were CD8+; they were also relatively rare in peripheral blood.

It was by quantitative 5'-RACE with molecular barcodes that TCR beta libraries were made. TCRdb fed the 5' RACE reads into MiXCR, producing one record per CDR3 protein. The table has about 140,000 distinct CDR3 sequences, under 35% seen once. V lost 3 bases, J lost 3 bases, and 12 bases lay in between. This CDR3 is 14 amino acids long. Per germline, CDR1 MNHEY and CDR2 SMNVEV (reference sequence). This TCR was sampled from a male donor with ankylosing spondylitis. The rearrangement links TRBV27 to TRBJ2-7; D possibly corresponds to TRBD2 (5 bases). Source material: synovial fluid, either unsorted or a sorted T cell fraction (not recorded which). This CDR3 reads CASSFRGLGYEQYF. CDR3 coding DNA: TGTGCCAGCAGTTTCCGGGGTCTGGGCTACGAGCAGTACTTC.